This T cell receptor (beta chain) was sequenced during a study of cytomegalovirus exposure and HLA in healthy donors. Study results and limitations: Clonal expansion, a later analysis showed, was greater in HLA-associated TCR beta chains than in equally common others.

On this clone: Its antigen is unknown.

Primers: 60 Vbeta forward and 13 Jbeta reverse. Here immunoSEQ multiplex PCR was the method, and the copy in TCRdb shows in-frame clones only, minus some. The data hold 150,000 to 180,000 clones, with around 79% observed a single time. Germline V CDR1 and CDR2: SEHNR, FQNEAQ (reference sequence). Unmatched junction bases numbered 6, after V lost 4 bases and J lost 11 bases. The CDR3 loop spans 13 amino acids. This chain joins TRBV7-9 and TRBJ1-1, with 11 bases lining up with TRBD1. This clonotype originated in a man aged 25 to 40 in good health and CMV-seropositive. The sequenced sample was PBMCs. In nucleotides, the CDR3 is TGTGCCAGCAGCTCGGGACAGGGGGTGAGGGCTTTCTTT. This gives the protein CASSSGQGVRAFF.